Listed below are T cell receptor beta chains from one sample, sequenced in a study of T cells of healthy individuals. TCRdb called the 5' RACE reads again in MiXCR, with one record for every CDR3 protein. The sample yields tens of thousands of distinct CDR3 sequences, 3.5% to 5.5% seen once. The receptors derive from a human donor in good health. Both conserved end residues are part of each CDR3. Each record gives: J gene, V gene, D gene, clone size, CDR3 protein, CDR3 DNA. D genes are given only for firm matches. The size of a clone is reported for some rows only, either as once, few or many, or as a class for expanded clones.

>TRBJ1-5|TRBV19|.|many
CASSTGPLGYSNQPQHF
TGTGCCAGTAGTACCGGGCCCCTTGGGTATAGCAATCAGCCCCAGCATTTT
>TRBJ1-1|TRBV7-6|TRBD1|.
CASSLGEVTGGVGTEAFF
TGTGCCAGCAGCTTAGGGGAGGTAACAGGGGGCGTCGGCACTGAAGCTTTCTTT
>TRBJ2-1|TRBV20-1|.|few
CSASISRSSYNEQFF
TGCAGTGCTAGTATCTCCAGGAGCTCCTACAATGAGCAGTTCTTC
>TRBJ1-2|TRBV6-2/TRBV6-3|TRBD1|many
CASSRGQGPHIYGYTF
TGTGCCAGCAGTCGGGGACAGGGACCACATATCTATGGCTACACCTTC
>TRBJ2-2|TRBV9|TRBD2|few
CASRPPGLATGELFF
TGTGCCAGCAGACCACCGGGACTAGCAACCGGGGAGCTGTTTTTT
>TRBJ2-7|TRBV20-1|TRBD1|many
CSASRKTGFPSYEQYF
TGCAGTGCTAGCAGGAAGACAGGGTTCCCTTCCTACGAGCAGTACTTC
>TRBJ1-2|TRBV9|TRBD1|few
CASSPRSIDRGYGYTF
TGTGCCAGCAGCCCCCGTAGCATTGACAGGGGGTATGGCTACACCTTC
>TRBJ2-5|TRBV11-2|.|many
CASSKTVQETQYF
TGTGCCAGCAGCAAGACAGTCCAAGAGACCCAGTACTTC
>TRBJ1-3|TRBV3-1|.|many
CASSRQRSGNTIYF
TGTGCCAGCAGTCGACAGCGCTCTGGAAACACCATATATTTT
>TRBJ1-4|TRBV5-1|.|.
CASSVRDKEKLFF
TGCGCCAGCAGCGTCCGGGACAAGGAAAAACTGTTTTTT
>TRBJ1-5|TRBV12-3/TRBV12-4|.|few
CASTPGSGGPQPQHF
TGTGCCAGCACCCCGGGAAGCGGGGGTCCTCAGCCCCAGCATTTT
>TRBJ2-1|TRBV20-1|TRBD2|many
CSPLETSGGRDNEQFF
TGCAGTCCGCTAGAGACTAGCGGGGGGCGAGACAATGAGCAGTTCTTC
>TRBJ2-1|TRBV27|TRBD1|many
CASSLLPGGREQFF
TGTGCCAGCAGTTTATTGCCAGGGGGCCGAGAGCAGTTCTTC
>TRBJ2-5|TRBV20-1|.|many
CSKQGSQETQYF
TGCAGTAAACAGGGTTCCCAAGAGACCCAGTACTTC
>TRBJ2-5|TRBV10-3|TRBD2|many
CAISEGTTWGTQYF
TGTGCCATCAGTGAGGGGACTACCTGGGGGACCCAGTACTTC
>TRBJ2-2|TRBV4-3|.|few
CASSYSGRGGTGELFF
TGCGCCAGCAGCTACAGCGGCAGGGGGGGCACCGGGGAGCTGTTTTTT